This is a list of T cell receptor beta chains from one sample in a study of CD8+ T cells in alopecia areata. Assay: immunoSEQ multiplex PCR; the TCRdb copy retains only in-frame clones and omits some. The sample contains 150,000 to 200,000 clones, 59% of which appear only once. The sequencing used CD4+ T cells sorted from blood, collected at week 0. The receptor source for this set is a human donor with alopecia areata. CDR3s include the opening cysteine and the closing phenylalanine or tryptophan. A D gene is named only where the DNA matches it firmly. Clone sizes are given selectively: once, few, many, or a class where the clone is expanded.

DNA: TGTGCCAGCAGCTTAGGCTCTGGGGCCAACGTCCTGACTTTC
CDR3: CASSLGSGANVLTF
D: NA
size: NA
J: TRBJ2-6
V: TRBV7-2

DNA: TGCAGCGTTGATAAGGGACAGGGGTCTAGCTACACCTTC
CDR3: CSVDKGQGSSYTF
D: TRBD1
size: few
J: TRBJ1-2
V: TRBV29-1

DNA: TGTGCCAGCAGTTCGCGCAGGACCGGCTATGGCTACACCTTC
CDR3: CASSSRRTGYGYTF
D: NA
size: NA
J: TRBJ1-2
V: TRBV6-6

DNA: TGTGCCAGCAGTGAACAGTGGGGGGAGGACTATGGCTACACCTTC
CDR3: CASSEQWGEDYGYTF
D: NA
size: NA
J: TRBJ1-2
V: TRBV25-1

DNA: TGTGCCTGGGGGACAGGTGAATATCAGCCCCAGCATTTT
CDR3: CAWGTGEYQPQHF
D: TRBD1
size: few
J: TRBJ1-5
V: TRBV30

DNA: TGTGCCAGCAGAAATACGAACACCGGGGAGCTGTTTTTT
CDR3: CASRNTNTGELFF
D: NA
size: few
J: TRBJ2-2
V: TRBV6-5

DNA: TGCAGCATCCGGGACAGGGGTTTGCTGGAGCAGTACTTC
CDR3: CSIRDRGLLEQYF
D: TRBD1
size: NA
J: TRBJ2-7
V: TRBV29-1

DNA: TGTGCCTGGAGCGGCTTGAACACTGAAGCTTTCTTT
CDR3: CAWSGLNTEAFF
D: NA
size: NA
J: TRBJ1-1
V: TRBV30

DNA: TGCAGCGTCGGGACCGCGCTAGAGACCCAGTACTTC
CDR3: CSVGTALETQYF
D: NA
size: NA
J: TRBJ2-5
V: TRBV29-1

DNA: TGCGCCAGCAGCTTGCGTCAGACAGATACGCAGTATTTT
CDR3: CASSLRQTDTQYF
D: NA
size: NA
J: TRBJ2-3
V: TRBV5-1

DNA: TGTGCCAGCTCCAGGGAGGGACAAGGGGGTGGGCCCCTCCACTTT
CDR3: CASSREGQGGGPLHF
D: NA
size: NA
J: TRBJ1-6
V: TRBV2

DNA: TGTGCCAGCAGTAAACAAGAGACCCAGTACTTC
CDR3: CASSKQETQYF
D: NA
size: NA
J: TRBJ2-5
V: TRBV6-6

DNA: TGTGCCAGCAGTGAGGTGAGGGGGCGAGGGACTGAAGCTTTCTTT
CDR3: CASSEVRGRGTEAFF
D: TRBD1
size: once
J: TRBJ1-1
V: TRBV25-1

DNA: TGTGCCAGCTCACCCGGGACAGGGAGTTACGAGCAGTACTTC
CDR3: CASSPGTGSYEQYF
D: TRBD1
size: once
J: TRBJ2-7
V: TRBV18

DNA: TGCAGCGCCCTCCAGGACCGACTCCAAGAGACCCAGTACTTC
CDR3: CSALQDRLQETQYF
D: NA
size: NA
J: TRBJ2-5
V: TRBV29-1

DNA: TGTGCCAGCAGCGCGACAGGGGGCGCGAACACTGAAGCTTTCTTT
CDR3: CASSATGGANTEAFF
D: TRBD1
size: NA
J: TRBJ1-1
V: TRBV9

DNA: TGTGCCATCAGTGAGTCGCAGGGGATTAATTCACCCCTCCACTTT
CDR3: CAISESQGINSPLHF
D: NA
size: NA
J: TRBJ1-6
V: TRBV10-3

DNA: TGCAGCGTTGAACCAGGGGGATGGGAGACCCAGTACTTC
CDR3: CSVEPGGWETQYF
D: TRBD1
size: NA
J: TRBJ2-5
V: TRBV29-1

DNA: TGTGCCAGCAGCCAAGACAGGGGAGAAGCTTTCTTT
CDR3: CASSQDRGEAFF
D: NA
size: few
J: TRBJ1-1
V: TRBV14

DNA: TGTGCCAGTAGTCTCGGTGCTAGCGGGGGAGATACGCAGTATTTT
CDR3: CASSLGASGGDTQYF
D: TRBD2
size: NA
J: TRBJ2-3
V: TRBV19

DNA: TGTGCCAGCAGCTTAAAGGGTACCTACGAGCAGTACTTC
CDR3: CASSLKGTYEQYF
D: NA
size: NA
J: TRBJ2-7
V: TRBV5-4

DNA: TGTGCCTGGAACCAGGGGATGGGAGGAAACACCATATATTTT
CDR3: CAWNQGMGGNTIYF
D: NA
size: few
J: TRBJ1-3
V: TRBV30

DNA: TGCGCCAGCAGCTCGGGACAGGGCGGGGGCACTGAAGCTTTCTTT
CDR3: CASSSGQGGGTEAFF
D: TRBD1
size: NA
J: TRBJ1-1
V: TRBV5-1

DNA: TGTGCCAGTAGTATTGAGCGGCAGCCCCAGCATTTT
CDR3: CASSIERQPQHF
D: NA
size: few
J: TRBJ1-5
V: TRBV19

DNA: TGCGCCAGCAGCTTGGACAGGGGGCCGTACGAGCAGTACTTC
CDR3: CASSLDRGPYEQYF
D: TRBD1
size: once
J: TRBJ2-7
V: TRBV5-1

DNA: TGTGCCAGCTCACCCTACCGGGACATCAATTCACCCCTCCACTTT
CDR3: CASSPYRDINSPLHF
D: NA
size: NA
J: TRBJ1-6
V: TRBV18

DNA: TGCAGCGTCGGGGGACCGGGGATTTCCTACAATGAGCAGTTCTTC
CDR3: CSVGGPGISYNEQFF
D: NA
size: NA
J: TRBJ2-1
V: TRBV29-1

DNA: TGCAGCGTTGCGGGGATGGATGAAGCTTTCTTT
CDR3: CSVAGMDEAFF
D: NA
size: few
J: TRBJ1-1
V: TRBV29-1

DNA: TGTGCCACCAGCAGCTCCAGGACAGGGCTGGAGACCCAGTACTTC
CDR3: CATSSSRTGLETQYF
D: TRBD1
size: NA
J: TRBJ2-5
V: TRBV15

DNA: TGTGCCAGCAAGGTTGGGGACTACAACAATGAGCAGTTCTTC
CDR3: CASKVGDYNNEQFF
D: TRBD2
size: few
J: TRBJ2-1
V: TRBV2

DNA: TGTGCCAGCACCCCAGGGGGGGGCTCGTTCAATGAGCAGTTCTTC
CDR3: CASTPGGGSFNEQFF
D: NA
size: NA
J: TRBJ2-1
V: TRBV11-2

DNA: TGTGCCTCCGAGGGATTCTCATTAGGAAAACTGTTTTTT
CDR3: CASEGFSLGKLFF
D: NA
size: NA
J: TRBJ1-4
V: TRBV30

DNA: TGTGCCAGCAGCTTGTTACAGGTTGGTCTGGCTTTCTTT
CDR3: CASSLLQVGLAFF
D: NA
size: NA
J: TRBJ1-1
V: TRBV5-6

DNA: TGCGCCAGCAGCCAATCGGACAGTACCGTCTATGGCTACACCTTC
CDR3: CASSQSDSTVYGYTF
D: NA
size: NA
J: TRBJ1-2
V: TRBV4-1

DNA: TGTGCCAGTAGTGTACAGGGGTTTGTCTATGGCTACACCTTC
CDR3: CASSVQGFVYGYTF
D: TRBD1
size: few
J: TRBJ1-2
V: TRBV19

DNA: TGCGCCAGCAGCTTGTGGGACAGGGCGGACGGCTACACCTTC
CDR3: CASSLWDRADGYTF
D: TRBD1
size: NA
J: TRBJ1-2
V: TRBV5-1

DNA: TGTGCCAGCAGCTTGGACCCGGGGGACTATGGCTACACCTTC
CDR3: CASSLDPGDYGYTF
D: NA
size: NA
J: TRBJ1-2
V: TRBV5-6

DNA: TGTGCCTGGAGTTCGGGACTAGGAGGCGCCGGGGAGCTGTTTTTT
CDR3: CAWSSGLGGAGELFF
D: TRBD2
size: NA
J: TRBJ2-2
V: TRBV30

DNA: TGTGCCAGCAGCCAAGAGCTCTATGGCTACACCTTC
CDR3: CASSQELYGYTF
D: NA
size: NA
J: TRBJ1-2
V: TRBV4-2

DNA: TGTGCCAGCAGCCAAGGCGGAGGACTAGGTGATACCGGGGAGCTGTTTTTT
CDR3: CASSQGGGLGDTGELFF
D: TRBD2
size: NA
J: TRBJ2-2
V: TRBV4-2

DNA: TGTGCCAGCAGCTTATCGGAAGCGGCCGACTACGAGCAGTACTTC
CDR3: CASSLSEAADYEQYF
D: NA
size: NA
J: TRBJ2-7
V: TRBV7-9

DNA: TGCGCCAGCAGCCCGGATTCAGACGAGCAGTACTTC
CDR3: CASSPDSDEQYF
D: NA
size: few
J: TRBJ2-7
V: TRBV5-1

DNA: TGCGCCAGCAGCTTGGTTGGGAATAATTCACCCCTCCACTTT
CDR3: CASSLVGNNSPLHF
D: NA
size: NA
J: TRBJ1-6
V: TRBV5-1

DNA: TGCGCCAGCAGCTTGGGACTGGTACAGAGGAGATCGGATGAAAAACTGTTTTTT
CDR3: CASSLGLVQRRSDEKLFF
D: NA
size: NA
J: TRBJ1-4
V: TRBV5-1

DNA: TGCGCCAGCAGCTTGGATGCGGGGATGGGCACTGAAGCTTTCTTT
CDR3: CASSLDAGMGTEAFF
D: NA
size: few
J: TRBJ1-1
V: TRBV5-1

DNA: TGTGCCACCCACGAGGGACCGAACACTGAAGCTTTCTTT
CDR3: CATHEGPNTEAFF
D: NA
size: NA
J: TRBJ1-1
V: TRBV19

DNA: TGTGCCATCAGTGAGCGAGAGACCCAGTACTTC
CDR3: CAISERETQYF
D: NA
size: NA
J: TRBJ2-5
V: TRBV10-3

DNA: TGTGCCAGCAGTTACGGCAACCTAGCGCCCCTCTACGAGCAGTACTTC
CDR3: CASSYGNLAPLYEQYF
D: NA
size: NA
J: TRBJ2-7
V: TRBV6-5

DNA: TGTGCCAGCAGGGTATCTGGGAACACCGGGGAGCTGTTTTTT
CDR3: CASRVSGNTGELFF
D: NA
size: NA
J: TRBJ2-2
V: TRBV25-1

DNA: TGTGCCAGCAGCTCCAAGGGGGGGCCGACGTACTTC
CDR3: CASSSKGGPTYF
D: NA
size: few
J: TRBJ2-5
V: TRBV5-6

DNA: TGTGCCAGCAGCCCTTCAGAGGGGGCGGGAGATACGCAGTATTTT
CDR3: CASSPSEGAGDTQYF
D: TRBD1
size: NA
J: TRBJ2-3
V: TRBV7-9

DNA: TGTGCCTGGAGTAGCAACAGGGGTCTATATGGCTACACCTTC
CDR3: CAWSSNRGLYGYTF
D: TRBD1
size: NA
J: TRBJ1-2
V: TRBV30

DNA: TGTGCCATCAGTGATAGCTCTACGCAGTATTTT
CDR3: CAISDSSTQYF
D: NA
size: few
J: TRBJ2-3
V: TRBV10-3

DNA: TGCGCCAGGTTGTTGTATTATGGTTCACCCCTCCACTTT
CDR3: CARLLYYGSPLHF
D: NA
size: NA
J: TRBJ1-6
V: TRBV10-2

DNA: TGTGCCAGCAGTGCCTACCCAGCAGATACGCAGTATTTT
CDR3: CASSAYPADTQYF
D: NA
size: NA
J: TRBJ2-3
V: TRBV6-1